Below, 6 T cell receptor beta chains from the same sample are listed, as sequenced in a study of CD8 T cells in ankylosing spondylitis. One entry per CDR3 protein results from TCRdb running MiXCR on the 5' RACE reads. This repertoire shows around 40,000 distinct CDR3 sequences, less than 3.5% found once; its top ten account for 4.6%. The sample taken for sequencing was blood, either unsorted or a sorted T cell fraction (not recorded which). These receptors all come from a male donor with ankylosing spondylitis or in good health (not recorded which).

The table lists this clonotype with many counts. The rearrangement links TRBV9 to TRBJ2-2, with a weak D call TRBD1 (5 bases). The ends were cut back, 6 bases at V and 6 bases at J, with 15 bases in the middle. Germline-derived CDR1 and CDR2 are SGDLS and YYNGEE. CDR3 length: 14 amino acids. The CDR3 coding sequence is TGTGCCAGCACCAGGGTTCTCAGGGCCGGGGAGCTGTTTTTT. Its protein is CASTRVLRAGELFF. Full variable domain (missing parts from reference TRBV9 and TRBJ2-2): DSGVTQTPKHLITATGQRVTLRCSPRSGDLSVYWYQQSLDQGLQFLIQYYNGEERAKGNILERFSAQQFPDLHSELNLSSLELGDSALYFCASTRVLRAGELFFGEGSRLTVL.

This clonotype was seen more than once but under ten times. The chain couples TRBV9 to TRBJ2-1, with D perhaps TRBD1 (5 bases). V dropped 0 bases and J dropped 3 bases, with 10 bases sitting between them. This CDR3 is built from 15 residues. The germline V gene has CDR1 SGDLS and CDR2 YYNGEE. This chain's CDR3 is CASSVAGNLYNEQFF. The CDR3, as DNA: TGTGCCAGCAGCGTAGCAGGGAACCTCTACAATGAGCAGTTCTTC. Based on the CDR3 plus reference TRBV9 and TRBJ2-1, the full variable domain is DSGVTQTPKHLITATGQRVTLRCSPRSGDLSVYWYQQSLDQGLQFLIQYYNGEERAKGNILERFSAQQFPDLHSELNLSSLELGDSALYFCASSVAGNLYNEQFFGPGTRLTVL.

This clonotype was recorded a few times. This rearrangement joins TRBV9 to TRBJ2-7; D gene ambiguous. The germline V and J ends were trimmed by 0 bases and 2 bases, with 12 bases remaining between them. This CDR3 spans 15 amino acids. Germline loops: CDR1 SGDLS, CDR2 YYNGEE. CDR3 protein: CASSVGGSIAYEQYF. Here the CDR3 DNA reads TGTGCCAGCAGCGTAGGGGGTAGTATCGCCTACGAGCAGTACTTC.

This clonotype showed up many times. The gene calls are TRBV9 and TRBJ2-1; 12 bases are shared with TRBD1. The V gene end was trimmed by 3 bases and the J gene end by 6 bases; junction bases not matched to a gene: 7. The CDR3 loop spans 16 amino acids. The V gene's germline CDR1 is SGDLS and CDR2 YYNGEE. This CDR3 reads CASSAKGDRGPNEQFF. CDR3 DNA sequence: TGTGCCAGCAGCGCGAAGGGGGACAGGGGGCCCAATGAGCAGTTCTTC.

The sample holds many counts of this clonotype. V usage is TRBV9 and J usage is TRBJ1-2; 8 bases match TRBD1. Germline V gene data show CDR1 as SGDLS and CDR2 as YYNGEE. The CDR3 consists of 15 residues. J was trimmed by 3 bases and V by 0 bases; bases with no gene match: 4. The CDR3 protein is CASSVVQGADYGYTF. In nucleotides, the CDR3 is TGTGCCAGCAGCGTAGTCCAGGGGGCGGACTATGGCTACACCTTC.

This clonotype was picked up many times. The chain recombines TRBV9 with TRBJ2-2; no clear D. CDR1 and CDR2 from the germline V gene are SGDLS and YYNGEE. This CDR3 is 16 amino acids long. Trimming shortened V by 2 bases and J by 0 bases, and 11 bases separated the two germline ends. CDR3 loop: CASSVSTSANTGELFF. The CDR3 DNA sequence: TGTGCCAGCAGCGTTAGTACCTCAGCGAACACCGGGGAGCTGTTTTTT.